The next 21 T cell receptor beta chains were all read from a single sample in a study of CD8 T cells in ankylosing spondylitis. TCRdb processed the 5' RACE reads anew with MiXCR; each CDR3 protein has one entry. This table has about 160,000 distinct CDR3 sequences, about a sixth appearing once. Sequences were obtained from blood, either unsorted or a sorted T cell fraction (not recorded which). Receptors originate from a male donor with ankylosing spondylitis or in good health (not recorded which).

This clonotype showed up just a few times. The chain combines TRBV10-2 with TRBJ2-5, with D possibly called TRBD1 or TRBD2 (5 bases each). The germline V gene has CDR1 WSHSY and CDR2 SAAADI. V lost 6 bases and J lost 4, with 15 bases in between. This CDR3 has 14 amino acids. The CDR3: CASSAKLRGETQYF. The DNA of the CDR3 is TGCGCCAGCAGCGCGAAATTGAGGGGAGAGACCCAGTACTTC.

In its sample, this clonotype was seen many times. The CDR3 DNA reads as TGCAGTGCTACCAGACTAGCGGGAGGGTACGAGCAGTACTTC. Translating it yields CSATRLAGGYEQYF. The V call is TRBV20-1, the J call TRBJ2-7, with 14 bases fitting TRBD2. Germline CDR1 is DFQATT and CDR2 is SNEGSKA (reference sequence). The CDR3 covers 14 residues. The V gene end was trimmed by 4 bases and the J gene end by 4 bases; junction bases not matched to a gene: 3.

This clonotype was seen many times. The chain has TRBV5-1 and TRBJ2-5; TRBD2 matches at 13 bases. This CDR3 has 16 residues. The ends lost 0 bases at V and 4 bases at J; junction bases unmatched: 3. Germline-derived CDR1 and CDR2 are SGHRS and YFSETQ. CDR3 residues: CASSLGTSGSLETQYF. CDR3 nucleotide sequence: TGCGCCAGCAGCTTGGGGACTAGCGGGAGTTTAGAGACCCAGTACTTC.

This chain joins TRBV9 and TRBJ1-1; no definite D call. V was cut by 2 bases and J by 0 bases, with 17 bases left in between. Germline V gene lookup returns CDR1 SGDLS and CDR2 YYNGEE. CDR3 size: 17 residues. The CDR3, as DNA: TGTGCCAGCAGCGTGCATCCGTGGCAGGTGATGAACACTGAAGCTTTCTTT. Amino acids: CASSVHPWQVMNTEAFF.

There are many counts of this clonotype. J is TRBJ1-1 and V is TRBV3-1; 8 bases fit TRBD1. With 5 bases clipped from V and 4 bases from J, the junction kept 6 bases outside the gene matches. The CDR3 runs 14 residues. The germline gives CDR1 LGHDT, CDR2 YNNKEL (reference sequence). CDR3 loop: CASSYRGEGTEAFF. CDR3 nucleotide sequence: TGTGCCAGCAGCTACAGGGGGGAAGGCACTGAAGCTTTCTTT.

This clonotype was recorded many times. The chain recombines TRBV5-6 with TRBJ2-3; D call uncertain. The CDR3 runs to 11 residues. V lost 3 bases, J lost 5 bases, and 4 bases lay in between. Per germline, CDR1 SGHDT and CDR2 YYEEEE. The CDR3: CASSYKDTQYF. The CDR3 DNA sequence: TGTGCCAGCAGCTATAAAGATACGCAGTATTTT.

This clonotype was detected only a few times. Here the CDR3 reads CASSLGQARTGELFF. The CDR3 nucleotides read TGTGCCAGCAGCTTAGGACAGGCAAGGACCGGGGAGCTGTTTTTT. The rearrangement uses TRBV11-2 and TRBJ2-2; the D gene is possibly TRBD1 (6 bases). The CDR3 spans 15 residues. Germline lookup yields CDR1 SGHAT and CDR2 FQNNGV. The ends were cut back, 1 base at V and 5 bases at J, with 11 bases in the middle.

The V and J genes are TRBV2 and TRBJ2-7; D tentatively reads TRBD1 or TRBD2 (5 bases each). Germline assignment: CDR1 SNHLY and CDR2 FYNNEI. Deletions cut 6 bases from V and 5 bases from J, with 5 bases between. This CDR3 spans 10 amino acids. The CDR3 DNA sequence: TGTGCCAGCAGGGGGGACGAGCAGTACTTC. It encodes CASRGDEQYF.

The chain joins TRBV5-1 to TRBJ2-1, with no clear D. Between the trimmed V and J ends, which lost 6 bases and 5 bases, there was a span of 18 bases. Per the germline V gene, CDR1 is SGHRS and CDR2 is YFSETQ. The CDR3 spans 15 residues. The CDR3 spells CASTSRISRNNEQFF. CDR3 nucleotides: TGCGCCAGCACCAGTAGGATTAGCCGCAACAATGAGCAGTTCTTC.

This clonotype was found many times. V is TRBV5-6 and J is TRBJ1-1; TRBD1 aligns across 7 bases. Per the germline V gene, CDR1 is SGHDT and CDR2 is YYEEEE. The V and J ends lost 2 bases and 5 bases, in that order; junction bases with no gene match: 15. The CDR3 runs 17 residues. This CDR3 is CASSFKSQGRFGTEAFF. DNA of the CDR3: TGTGCCAGCAGCTTTAAATCACAGGGGAGGTTTGGGACTGAAGCTTTCTTT.

This clonotype was seen many times. V gene TRBV5-1 combines with J gene TRBJ2-7; D is undetermined. The CDR3 is 13 amino acids. Germline V gives CDR1 SGHRS, CDR2 YFSETQ. Trimming shortened V by 2 bases and J by 4 bases, and 10 bases separated the two germline ends. In DNA, the CDR3 is TGCGCCAGCAGCTTTGACCGGGCTTACGAGCAGTACTTC. As protein: CASSFDRAYEQYF.

This sequence joins TRBV2 and TRBJ2-4; 11 positions agree with TRBD2. After removal of 8 bases from V and 7 bases from J, the junction contained 7 bases not matched to a gene. Germline lookup yields CDR1 SNHLY and CDR2 FYNNEI. The CDR3 is made up of 14 amino acids. The CDR3 bases are TGTGCCAGCCACGGGGCTAGCGGGAGGAACATTCAGTACTTC. This encodes CASHGASGRNIQYF.

This clonotype came up a few times. This chain joins TRBV5-1 and TRBJ1-4, with D unclear. This CDR3 is 13 amino acids long. Deletions cut 3 bases from V and 5 bases from J, with 8 bases between. Germline assignment: CDR1 SGHRS and CDR2 YFSETQ. CDR3: CASSSPPNEKLFF. CDR3 bases: TGCGCCAGCAGCTCACCTCCCAATGAAAAACTGTTTTTT.

This clonotype was seen ten or more times. The CDR3 coding sequence is TGCAGTGTTACCTCCAGGGCCAGCTCCTACAATGAGCAGTTCTTC. Its protein is CSVTSRASSYNEQFF. The V call is TRBV20-1, the J call TRBJ2-1, with D tentatively TRBD1 (5 bases). Germline V gene sequence: CDR1 DFQATT, CDR2 SNEGSKA (reference sequence). The CDR3 spans 15 residues. Trimming took 7 bases from V and 0 from J, leaving 16 bases between them.

Here the CDR3 reads CASSDNYGYTF. The CDR3 DNA is TGTGCCAGCAGCGACAACTATGGCTACACCTTC. The rearrangement joins TRBV7-2 to TRBJ1-2; no firm D call. The V gene lost 5 bases and the J gene lost 2 bases, with 3 bases spanning the gap. CDR1 is SGHTA, CDR2 FQGNSA, per germline. CDR3 length: 11 residues.

The chain recombines TRBV13 with TRBJ2-3; 14 nucleotides agree with TRBD2. Germline loops: CDR1 PRHDT, CDR2 FYEKMQ (reference sequence). The CDR3 contains 16 residues. Trimming took 6 bases from V and 2 from J; bases not matched to a gene: 4. The CDR3, as DNA: TGTGCCAGCAGGAGACTAGCGGGAGGGTACACAGATACGCAGTATTTT. Its protein is CASRRLAGGYTDTQYF.

At least ten counts were recorded for this clonotype. The J gene is TRBJ1-5, the V gene TRBV5-5; TRBD1 aligns across 8 bases. Germline assignment: CDR1 SGHKS and CDR2 YYEKEE (reference sequence). This CDR3 is 17 amino acids long. V shed 0 bases and J 1 base; nucleotides not matched to a gene: 6. CDR3 bases: TGTGCCAGCAGCTTGGGGACAGGGTTCTTGAGCAATCAGCCCCAGCATTTT. Translation gives CASSLGTGFLSNQPQHF.

This clonotype was counted many times. CDR3 residues: CASSIGTGEGISDTQYF. CDR3 nucleotides: TGCGCCAGCAGCATAGGGACAGGGGAAGGGATTTCGGATACGCAGTATTTT. The chain has TRBV5-1 and TRBJ2-3; 10 nucleotides match TRBD1. This CDR3 spans 17 amino acids. The junction had 14 bases not matched to a gene; V was cut back by 4 bases and J by 6 bases. Looked up from germline, CDR1 is SGHRS and CDR2 is YFSETQ.

This clonotype showed up many times. The CDR3 nucleotides read TGTGCCAGCAGCCCGGGCTGGGACTACAATGAGCAGTTCTTC. Translating it yields CASSPGWDYNEQFF. This rearrangement joins TRBV7-8 to TRBJ2-1; D remains unclear. Germline loops: CDR1 SGHVS, CDR2 FQNEAQ. Between the trimmed V and J ends, which lost 5 bases and 3 bases, there was a span of 11 bases. The CDR3 runs to 14 residues.

The chain couples TRBV20-1 to TRBJ2-5; D not certain. The CDR3 runs to 14 residues. Germline CDR1 is DFQATT and CDR2 is SNEGSKA (reference sequence). CDR3 bases: TGCAGCACCTCAGGACGGAGTCCCTCGGAGACCCAGTACTTC. It is translated as CSTSGRSPSETQYF.

Turning to this clonotype: This could be a read error, since a much larger clone is one nucleotide away. The chain recombines TRBV28 with TRBJ1-5, with D maybe TRBD1 (5 bases). V lost 6 bases and J 10 bases, leaving 13 bases between the germline ends. Germline V gene sequence: CDR1 MDHEN, CDR2 SYDVKM. The length of the CDR3 is 12 residues. The CDR3 loop reads CASSYYRRPQHF. In DNA, the CDR3 is TGTGCCAGCAGCTATTACAGGAGACCCCAGCATTTT.